Following are 3 T cell receptor beta chains from one sample sequenced in a study of blood T cells in healthy people across ages. Primed by a sample-barcoded 5' primer and a J-beta primer mix, a second PCR proceeded for about 7 to 11 cycles. In TCRdb, the 5' RACE reads were re-called with MiXCR into one record per CDR3 protein. Of about 780,000 distinct CDR3 sequences listed, 25% to 30% are singletons. Separately, the same data were catalogued under a study of T cells of mothers and their children.

The sequenced sample was blood. These receptors were collected from a boy aged 10-17 years in good health.

This chain joins TRBV12-3 or TRBV12-4 and TRBJ2-1; 7 bases are shared with TRBD2. Trimming at V came to 6 bases and at J to 2 bases, leaving 10 bases not matched to a gene. The CDR3 sequence is 16 residues long. The CDR3 reads CASRTLSGGTYNEQFF. The CDR3 DNA is TGTGCCAGCAGGACCCTATCCGGGGGGACCTACAATGAGCAGTTCTTC.

The chain combines TRBV18 with TRBJ1-1, with TRBD1 identical over 8 bases. From germline, CDR1 is KGHSH and CDR2 LQKENI. The CDR3 totals 16 residues. J was trimmed by 5 bases and V by 5 bases; bases with no gene match: 13. CDR3 region: CASSFGQGTVRTEAFF. CDR3 nucleotides: TGTGCCAGCTCATTCGGACAGGGTACGGTCCGGACTGAAGCTTTCTTT.

There are a few counts of this clonotype. The chain is built from TRBV7-8 and TRBJ2-3; D is undetermined. This CDR3 is built from 16 residues. Trimming stripped 1 base from V and 2 bases from J, with 13 bases between. In germline, CDR1 is SGHVS, CDR2 FQNEAQ. CDR3 in amino acids: CASSLVGSKHTDTQYF. The CDR3 nucleotides are TGTGCCAGCAGCTTAGTGGGCAGCAAACACACAGATACGCAGTATTTT.